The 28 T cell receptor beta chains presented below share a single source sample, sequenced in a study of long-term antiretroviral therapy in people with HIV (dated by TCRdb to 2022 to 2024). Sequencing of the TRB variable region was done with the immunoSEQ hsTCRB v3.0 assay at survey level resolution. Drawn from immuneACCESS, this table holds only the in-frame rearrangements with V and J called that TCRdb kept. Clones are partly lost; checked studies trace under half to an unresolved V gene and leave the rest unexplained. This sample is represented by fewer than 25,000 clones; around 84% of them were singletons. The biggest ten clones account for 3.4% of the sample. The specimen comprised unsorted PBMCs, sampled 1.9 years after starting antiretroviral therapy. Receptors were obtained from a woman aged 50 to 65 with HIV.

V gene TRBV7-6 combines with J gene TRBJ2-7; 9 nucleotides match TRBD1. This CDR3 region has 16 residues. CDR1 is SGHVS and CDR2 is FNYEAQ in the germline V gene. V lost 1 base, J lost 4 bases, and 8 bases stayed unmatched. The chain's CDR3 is CASSLEAGTGLYEQYF. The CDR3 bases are TGTGCCAGCAGCTTAGAGGCCGGGACAGGGCTTTACGAGCAGTACTTC.

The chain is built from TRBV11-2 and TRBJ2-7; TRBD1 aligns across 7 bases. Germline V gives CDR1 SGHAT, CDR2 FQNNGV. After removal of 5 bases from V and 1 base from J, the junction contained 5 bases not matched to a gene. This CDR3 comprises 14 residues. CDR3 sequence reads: CASSPRQGSYEQYF. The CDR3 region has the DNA TGTGCCAGCAGCCCTCGACAGGGATCCTACGAGCAGTACTTC. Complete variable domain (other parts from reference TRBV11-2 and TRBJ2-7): EAGVAQSPRYKIIEKRQSVAFWCNPISGHATLYWYQQILGQGPKLLIQFQNNGVVDDSQLPKDRFSAERLKGVDSTLKIQPAKLEDSAVYLCASSPRQGSYEQYFGPGTRLTVT.

The CDR3 reads CASSQEVKGGGLDGELFF. CDR3 nucleotides: TGCGCCAGCAGCCAAGAGGTGAAGGGGGGGGGCCTTGACGGGGAGCTGTTTTTT. This chain links TRBV4-1 with TRBJ2-2, with a possible D match to TRBD2 (7 bases). The germline CDR1 and CDR2 sequences are MGHRA and YSYEKL. V was pared by 0 bases and J by 7 bases, with 21 bases between. This CDR3 region has 18 residues.

CDR3 in amino acids: CASSNRALNTGELFF. The CDR3 DNA sequence: TGTGCCAGTAGCAACAGGGCCCTGAACACCGGGGAGCTGTTTTTT. The rearrangement links TRBV19 to TRBJ2-2, with D tentatively TRBD1 (6 bases). V lost 6 bases to trimming and J lost 1 base, with 12 bases between them. Germline V gives CDR1 LNHDA, CDR2 SQIVND (reference sequence). The CDR3 is 15 amino acids.

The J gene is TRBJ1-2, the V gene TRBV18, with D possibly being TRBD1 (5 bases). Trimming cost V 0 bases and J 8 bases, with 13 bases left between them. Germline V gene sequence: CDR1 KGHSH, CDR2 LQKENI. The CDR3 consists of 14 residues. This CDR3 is CASSPPERGWGYTF. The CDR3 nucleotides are TGTGCCAGCTCACCACCGGAGAGGGGTTGGGGCTACACCTTC.

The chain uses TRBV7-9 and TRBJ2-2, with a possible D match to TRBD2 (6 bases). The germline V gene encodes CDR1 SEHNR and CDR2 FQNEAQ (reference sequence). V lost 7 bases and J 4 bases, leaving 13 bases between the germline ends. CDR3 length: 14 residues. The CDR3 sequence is CASTYSGVTGELFF. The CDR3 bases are TGTGCCAGCACCTATTCGGGGGTCACCGGGGAGCTGTTTTTT.

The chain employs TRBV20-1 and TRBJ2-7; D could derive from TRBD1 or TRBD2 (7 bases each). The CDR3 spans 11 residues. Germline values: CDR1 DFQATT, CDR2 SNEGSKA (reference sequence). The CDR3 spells CRPGGGDEQYF. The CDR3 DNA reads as TGCAGGCCAGGGGGGGGTGACGAGCAGTACTTC.

CDR3: CASRSPRDRNTEAFF. The DNA for the CDR3 is TGCGCCAGCAGGAGTCCCCGGGACAGGAACACTGAAGCTTTCTTT. V and J are TRBV4-1 and TRBJ1-1; TRBD1 aligns across 7 bases. The germline V gene encodes CDR1 MGHRA and CDR2 YSYEKL. The CDR3 has 15 residues. V was pared by 6 bases and J by 1 base, with 8 bases of the junction left unmatched.

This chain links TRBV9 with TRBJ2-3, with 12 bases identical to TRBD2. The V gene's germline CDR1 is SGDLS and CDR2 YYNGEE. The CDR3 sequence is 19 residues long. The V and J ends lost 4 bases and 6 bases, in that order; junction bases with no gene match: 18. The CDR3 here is CASSKGASGGARVGDTQYF. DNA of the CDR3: TGTGCCAGCAGCAAAGGGGCTAGCGGGGGGGCCAGAGTAGGGGATACGCAGTATTTT.

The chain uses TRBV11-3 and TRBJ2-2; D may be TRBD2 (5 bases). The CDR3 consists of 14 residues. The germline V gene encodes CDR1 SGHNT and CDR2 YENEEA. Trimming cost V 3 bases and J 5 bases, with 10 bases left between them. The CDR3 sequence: CASSLSRGTGELFF. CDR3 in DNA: TGTGCCAGCAGCTTGTCCCGAGGGACCGGGGAGCTGTTTTTT.

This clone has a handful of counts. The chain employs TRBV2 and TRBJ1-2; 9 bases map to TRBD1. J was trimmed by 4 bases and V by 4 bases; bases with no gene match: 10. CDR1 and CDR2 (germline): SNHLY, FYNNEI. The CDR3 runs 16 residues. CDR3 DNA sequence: TGTGCCAGCAGTGCCGGGACAGGGAAAACCCTCTATGGCTACACCTTC. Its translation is CASSAGTGKTLYGYTF.

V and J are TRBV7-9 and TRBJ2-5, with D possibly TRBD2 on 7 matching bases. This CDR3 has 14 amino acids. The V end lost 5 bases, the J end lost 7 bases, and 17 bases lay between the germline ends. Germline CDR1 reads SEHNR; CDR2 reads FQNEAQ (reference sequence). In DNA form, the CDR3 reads TGTGCCAGCAGCCCCCGGGGGGCGGTGTGGACCCAGTACTTC. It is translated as CASSPRGAVWTQYF. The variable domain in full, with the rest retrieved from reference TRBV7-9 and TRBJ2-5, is DTGVSQNPRHKITKRGQNVTFRCDPISEHNRLYWYRQTLGQGPEFLTYFQNEAQLEKSRLLSDRFSAERPKGSFSTLEIQRTEQGDSAMYLCASSPRGAVWTQYFGPGTRLLVL.

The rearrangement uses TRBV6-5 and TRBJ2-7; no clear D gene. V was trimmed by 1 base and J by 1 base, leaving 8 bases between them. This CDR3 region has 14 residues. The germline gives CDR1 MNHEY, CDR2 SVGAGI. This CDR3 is CASSYYGESYEQYF. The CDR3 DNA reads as TGTGCCAGCAGTTACTACGGAGAATCCTACGAGCAGTACTTC.

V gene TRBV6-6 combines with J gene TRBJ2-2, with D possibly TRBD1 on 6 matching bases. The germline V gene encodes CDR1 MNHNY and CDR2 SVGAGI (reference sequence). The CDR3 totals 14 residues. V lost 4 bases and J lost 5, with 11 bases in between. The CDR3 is CASSSNRVTGELFF. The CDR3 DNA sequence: TGTGCCAGCAGTTCCAACAGGGTGACCGGGGAGCTGTTTTTT.

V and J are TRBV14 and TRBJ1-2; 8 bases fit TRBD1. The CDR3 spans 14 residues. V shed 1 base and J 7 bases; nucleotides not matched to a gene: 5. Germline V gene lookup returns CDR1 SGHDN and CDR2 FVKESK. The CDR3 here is CASSQGTGTSGYTF. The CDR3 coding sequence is TGTGCCAGCAGCCAAGGGACAGGGACCTCTGGCTACACCTTC.

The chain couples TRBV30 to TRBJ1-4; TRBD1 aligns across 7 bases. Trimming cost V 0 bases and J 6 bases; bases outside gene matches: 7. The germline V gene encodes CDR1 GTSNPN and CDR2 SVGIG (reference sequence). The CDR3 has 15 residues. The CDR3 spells CAWSVRLGQDEKLFF. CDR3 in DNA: TGTGCCTGGAGTGTAAGGCTCGGACAGGATGAAAAACTGTTTTTT.

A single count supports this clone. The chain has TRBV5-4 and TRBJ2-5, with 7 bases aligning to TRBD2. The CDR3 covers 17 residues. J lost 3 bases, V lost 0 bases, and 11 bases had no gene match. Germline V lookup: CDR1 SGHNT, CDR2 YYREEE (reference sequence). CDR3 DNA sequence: TGTGCCAGCAGCTTGGCCGAAGCGGGGACGTCAGAAGAGACCCAGTACTTC. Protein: CASSLAEAGTSEETQYF.

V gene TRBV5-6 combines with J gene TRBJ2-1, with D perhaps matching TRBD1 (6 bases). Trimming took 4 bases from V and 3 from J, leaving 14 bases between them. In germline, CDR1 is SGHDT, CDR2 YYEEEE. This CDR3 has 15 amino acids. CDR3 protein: CASSPSRDNYNEQFF. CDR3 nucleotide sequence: TGTGCCAGCAGCCCGTCCCGGGACAACTACAATGAGCAGTTCTTC.

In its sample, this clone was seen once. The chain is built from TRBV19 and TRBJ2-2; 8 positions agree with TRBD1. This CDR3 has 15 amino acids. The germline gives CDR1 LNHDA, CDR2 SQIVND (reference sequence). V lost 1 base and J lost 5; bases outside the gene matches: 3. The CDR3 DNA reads TGTGCCAGTAGTATAGGACAGGGGACGACCGGGGAGCTGTTTTTT. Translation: CASSIGQGTTGELFF.

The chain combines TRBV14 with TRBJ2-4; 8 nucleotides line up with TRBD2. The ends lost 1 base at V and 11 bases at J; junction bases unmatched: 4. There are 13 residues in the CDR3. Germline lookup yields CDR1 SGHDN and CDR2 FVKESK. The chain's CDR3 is CASSQAGGVVQYF. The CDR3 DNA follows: TGTGCCAGCAGCCAAGCCGGGGGGGTCGTTCAGTACTTC.

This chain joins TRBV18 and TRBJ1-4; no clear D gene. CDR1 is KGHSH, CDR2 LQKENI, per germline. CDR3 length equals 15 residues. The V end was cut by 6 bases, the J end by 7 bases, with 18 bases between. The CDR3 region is CASSASTVRGEKLFF. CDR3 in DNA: TGTGCCAGCTCGGCTTCGACGGTGAGAGGTGAAAAACTGTTTTTT.

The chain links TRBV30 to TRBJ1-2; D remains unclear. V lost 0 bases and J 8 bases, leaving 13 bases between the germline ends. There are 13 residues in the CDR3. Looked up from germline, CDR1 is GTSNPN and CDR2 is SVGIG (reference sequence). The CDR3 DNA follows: TGTGCCTGGAGTGTCATGGGGATGGGAGGCTACACCTTC. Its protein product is CAWSVMGMGGYTF.

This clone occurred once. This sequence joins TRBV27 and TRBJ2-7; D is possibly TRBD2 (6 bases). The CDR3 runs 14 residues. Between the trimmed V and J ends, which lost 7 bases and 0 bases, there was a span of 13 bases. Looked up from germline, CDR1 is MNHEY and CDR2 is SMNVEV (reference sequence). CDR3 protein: CASTPGGISYEQYF. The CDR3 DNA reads TGTGCCAGCACCCCCGGGGGAATCTCCTACGAGCAGTACTTC.

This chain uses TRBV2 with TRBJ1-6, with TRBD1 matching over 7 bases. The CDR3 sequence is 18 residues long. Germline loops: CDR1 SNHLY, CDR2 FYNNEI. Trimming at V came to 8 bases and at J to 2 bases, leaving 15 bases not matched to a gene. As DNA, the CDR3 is TGTGCCAGCCAAGGGGAAGGGGGCCTGTTAACCTATAATTCACCCCTCCACTTT. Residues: CASQGEGGLLTYNSPLHF.

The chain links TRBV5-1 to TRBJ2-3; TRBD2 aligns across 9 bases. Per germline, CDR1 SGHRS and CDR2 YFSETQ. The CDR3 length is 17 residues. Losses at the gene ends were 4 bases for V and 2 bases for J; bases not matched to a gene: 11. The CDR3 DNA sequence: TGCGCCAGCAGCCTCCAGCCAGCGGGGGGAAACACAGATACGCAGTATTTT. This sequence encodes CASSLQPAGGNTDTQYF.

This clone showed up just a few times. The CDR3 nucleotides read TGCGCCAGCAGCCAAGATACCGAGGGCGAGCAGTACTTC. This codes for CASSQDTEGEQYF. The chain joins TRBV4-3 to TRBJ2-7; perhaps TRBD2 as D (5 bases). CDR3 length: 13 residues. Looked up from germline, CDR1 is LGHNA and CDR2 is YSLEER. Trimming stripped 0 bases from V and 6 bases from J, with 9 bases between.

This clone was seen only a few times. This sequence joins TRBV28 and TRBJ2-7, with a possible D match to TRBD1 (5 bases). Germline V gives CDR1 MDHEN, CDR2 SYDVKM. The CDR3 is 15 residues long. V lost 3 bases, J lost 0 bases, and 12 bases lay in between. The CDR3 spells CASSFGQGSSYEQYF. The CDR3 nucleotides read TGTGCCAGCAGTTTCGGGCAGGGCTCCTCCTACGAGCAGTACTTC.

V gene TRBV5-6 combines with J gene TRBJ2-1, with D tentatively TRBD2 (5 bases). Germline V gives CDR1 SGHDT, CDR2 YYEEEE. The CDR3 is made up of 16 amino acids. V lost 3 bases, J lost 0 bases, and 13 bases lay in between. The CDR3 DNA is TGTGCCAGCAGCTCCAAGAGGGCGAGCTCCTACAATGAGCAGTTCTTC. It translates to CASSSKRASSYNEQFF.